Listed below are T cell receptor beta chains from one sample, sequenced in a study of Graves' ophthalmopathy and Graves' hyperthyroidism. TCRdb re-derived calls from the multiplex PCR reads in MiXCR, one entry per CDR3 protein. This table holds about 740,000 distinct CDR3 sequences, roughly 40% found once. The sequenced sample was peripheral blood. The source is an adult man with Graves' ophthalmopathy. Each CDR3 is given with its conserved first and last residue. Fields, in order: V gene, D gene, clone size, J gene, CDR3 protein, CDR3 DNA. A D gene is named only where the DNA matches it firmly. A clone size is listed for some rows: how often the clone was seen (once, few, many), or a class if it is expanded.

TRBV19	-	-	TRBJ1-1	CASTPEGGFTEAFF	TGTGCCAGTACCCCAGAGGGGGGCTTTACTGAAGCTTTCTTT
TRBV6-6	TRBD1	few	TRBJ1-1	CASRTRQGGNTEAFF	TGTGCCAGCAGAACTCGACAGGGAGGGAACACTGAAGCTTTCTTT
TRBV12-3/TRBV12-4	-	many	TRBJ2-5	CASSYRGAGIAQYF	TGTGCCAGCAGTTATCGTGGCGCAGGGATCGCCCAGTACTTC
TRBV5-5	-	many	TRBJ1-2	CASSLAPRGLYGYTF	TGTGCCAGCAGCTTGGCCCCTCGGGGTCTCTATGGCTACACCTTC
TRBV5-6	TRBD1	-	TRBJ2-7	CASSLNRDSDYEQYF	TGTGCCAGCAGCCTTAACCGGGACAGCGACTACGAGCAGTACTTC
TRBV20-1	-	once	TRBJ1-1	CSASTVWNTEAFF	TGCAGTGCTTCGACAGTGTGGAACACTGAAGCTTTCTTT
TRBV24-1	-	many	TRBJ1-5	CATSADSNQPQHF	TGTGCCACCAGTGCGGATAGCAATCAGCCCCAGCATTTT
TRBV10-3	-	many	TRBJ1-3	CAISDIPGQGNTIYF	TGTGCCATCAGTGATATTCCGGGACAAGGAAACACCATATATTTT
TRBV12-3/TRBV12-4	-	-	TRBJ2-5	CASSLAAVGETQYF	TGTGCCAGCAGTTTAGCGGCAGTCGGAGAGACCCAGTACTTC
TRBV12-3/TRBV12-4	-	-	TRBJ1-4	CASSMRRDEKLFF	TGTGCCAGCAGTATGCGCAGGGATGAAAAACTGTTTTTT
TRBV7-9	TRBD2	-	TRBJ2-7	CASSVEGGGSGSYEQYF	TGTGCCAGCAGCGTTGAAGGCGGGGGGTCGGGCTCCTACGAGCAGTACTTC
TRBV2	TRBD1	-	TRBJ1-1	CADRGNTEAFF	TGTGCCGACAGGGGTAACACTGAAGCTTTCTTT
TRBV20-1	TRBD1	few	TRBJ2-7	CSAYRDRVSYEQYF	TGCAGTGCTTACCGGGACAGGGTATCCTACGAGCAGTACTTC
TRBV10-3	-	-	TRBJ2-7	CASRSSGTYEQYF	TGTGCCAGCAGGTCCTCGGGGACCTACGAGCAGTACTTC
TRBV20-1	-	-	TRBJ1-6	CSVDGGAIRSPLHF	TGCAGTGTAGACGGGGGCGCGATTCGTTCACCCCTCCACTTT
TRBV7-9	-	-	TRBJ2-6	CASSLVGAFSGANVLTF	TGTGCCAGCAGCTTAGTCGGGGCCTTCTCTGGGGCCAACGTCCTGACTTTC
TRBV29-1	TRBD1	-	TRBJ1-2	CSSGQTNYGYTF	TGCAGCTCGGGACAGACCAACTATGGCTACACCTTC
TRBV19	TRBD1	once	TRBJ1-1	CASTLGPRDRGNTEAFF	TGTGCCAGTACTCTTGGGCCGCGGGACAGGGGAAACACTGAAGCTTTCTTT
TRBV20-1	TRBD1	few	TRBJ2-6	CSAGLDRAGANVLTF	TGCAGTGCTGGCCTAGACAGGGCTGGGGCCAACGTCCTGACTTTC
TRBV29-1	-	-	TRBJ2-7	CSASSEQGEQYF	TGCAGCGCCAGCAGTGAACAGGGCGAGCAGTACTTC
TRBV24-1	TRBD1	-	TRBJ2-7	CATQGATNSYEQYF	TGTGCCACCCAGGGGGCTACTAACTCCTACGAGCAGTACTTC
TRBV7-2	-	many	TRBJ1-5	CASSRLRNAPQHF	TGTGCCAGCAGCCGGCTTCGTAACGCACCCCAGCATTTT
TRBV19	TRBD1	many	TRBJ1-1	CASSIGGTGQLGAFF	TGTGCCAGTAGTATCGGCGGGACAGGTCAACTGGGGGCTTTCTTT
TRBV24-1	-	once	TRBJ1-5	CATSARMGDQPQHF	TGTGCCACCAGTGCTAGGATGGGTGATCAGCCCCAGCATTTT
TRBV27	-	few	TRBJ1-4	CASSPGGLDEKLFF	TGTGCCAGCAGCCCGGGGGGCCTTGATGAAAAACTGTTTTTT
TRBV5-1	TRBD2	-	TRBJ2-3	CASTSGNADTQYF	TGCGCCAGCACGAGCGGGAACGCAGATACGCAGTATTTT
TRBV19	TRBD1	-	TRBJ1-1	CASSAGQGFFF	TGTGCCAGTAGCGCGGGACAGGGGTTTTTCTTT